The 18 T cell receptor beta chains below were found in one sample sequenced in a study of T-cell memory formation after mild COVID-19. Each CDR3 protein is one row after TCRdb ran MiXCR on the 5' RACE reads. The sample includes 300,000 to 350,000 distinct CDR3 sequences, roughly an eighth of them seen just once. The sequenced sample was PBMCs or a T cell subset sorted from them (not recorded which). Source of these receptors: a man between 18 and 35 years old who had mild COVID-19 (a few samples of this study predate the infection). Cell type and time point are not known.

The chain employs TRBV10-3 and TRBJ2-7, with TRBD1 identical over 8 bases. Germline V gene data show CDR1 as ENHRY and CDR2 as SYGVKD. V was pared by 2 bases and J by 6 bases, with 18 bases of the junction left unmatched. The CDR3 consists of 18 residues. The CDR3 region is CAISEPRDRLRPSAEQYF. DNA for the CDR3: TGTGCCATCAGTGAGCCCCGGGACAGGCTTCGACCTTCCGCCGAGCAGTACTTC.

The chain carries TRBV12-3 or TRBV12-4 and TRBJ1-4, with D possibly matching TRBD1 (5 bases). Between the trimmed V and J ends, which lost 6 bases and 6 bases, there was a span of 14 bases. The CDR3 runs 14 residues. In DNA, the CDR3 is TGTGCCAGCAGCGGGGGGAGCAGTGATGAAAAACTGTTTTTT. Amino acid sequence: CASSGGSSDEKLFF.

The rearrangement links TRBV5-4 to TRBJ1-1, with 11 positions matching TRBD1. CDR3 size: 16 residues. Trimming cost V 4 bases and J 7 bases; bases outside gene matches: 12. Germline assignment: CDR1 SGHNT and CDR2 YYREEE (reference sequence). The CDR3 nucleotides are TGTGCCAGCAGCCCTGCTCTCGGGACAGGGGGATATGAAGCTTTCTTT. Translating it yields CASSPALGTGGYEAFF. Drawing the rest from reference TRBV5-4 and TRBJ1-1, the complete variable domain is ETGVTQSPTHLIKTRGQQVTLRCSSQSGHNTVSWYQQALGQGPQFIFQYYREEENGRGNFPPRFSGLQFPNYSSELNVNALELDDSALYLCASSPALGTGGYEAFFGQGTRLTVV.

In DNA form, the CDR3 reads TGTGCCAGCAGCCACCCTTTCAGGCGTCAAAAATCGAACACTGAAGCTTTCTTT. Its translation: CASSHPFRRQKSNTEAFF. This chain uses TRBV7-9 with TRBJ1-1; D ambiguous. V was shortened by 5 bases and J by 1 base, with 23 bases between the two germline ends. This CDR3 is built from 18 residues. Germline assignment: CDR1 SEHNR and CDR2 FQNEAQ (reference sequence). Complete variable domain (other parts from reference TRBV7-9 and TRBJ1-1): DTGVSQNPRHKITKRGQNVTFRCDPISEHNRLYWYRQTLGQGPEFLTYFQNEAQLEKSRLLSDRFSAERPKGSFSTLEIQRTEQGDSAMYLCASSHPFRRQKSNTEAFFGQGTRLTVV.

This clonotype showed up just a few times. This chain links TRBV5-1 with TRBJ2-7, with a tentative D call TRBD2 (6 bases). CDR3 length: 14 residues. V shed 6 bases and J shed 2 bases, with 15 bases lying between them. CDR1 is SGHRS, CDR2 YFSETQ, per germline. The CDR3 coding sequence is TGCGCCAGCACCATGGAGGGACGGACCTACGAGCAGTACTTC. Translated, it gives CASTMEGRTYEQYF.

V is TRBV18 and J is TRBJ1-6; D unclear. Germline V gene sequence: CDR1 KGHSH, CDR2 LQKENI. The ends were cut back, 1 base at V and 7 bases at J, with 8 bases in the middle. CDR3 length: 14 amino acids. The DNA of the CDR3 is TGTGCCAGCTCACCACGGGGTGTAAATTCACCCCTCCACTTT. Its translation is CASSPRGVNSPLHF.

This clonotype was detected once. V usage is TRBV5-1 and J usage is TRBJ2-7, with 11 bases identical to TRBD2. The CDR3 contains 17 residues. Germline assignment: CDR1 SGHRS and CDR2 YFSETQ. V shed 0 bases, J shed 3 bases, and the junction held 8 bases outside the gene matches. The CDR3 here is CASSLGLAGPLNYEQYF. CDR3 in DNA: TGCGCCAGCAGCTTGGGACTAGCGGGGCCCCTAAACTACGAGCAGTACTTC.

This clonotype was found a few times. The V gene is TRBV7-6, the J gene TRBJ2-2; the D call may be TRBD1 or TRBD2 (6 bases each). Germline loops: CDR1 SGHVS, CDR2 FNYEAQ. V was trimmed by 5 bases and J by 5 bases, leaving 15 bases between them. The CDR3 sequence is 15 residues long. The CDR3 sequence: CASSRARGRTGELFF. The CDR3 DNA reads as TGTGCCAGCAGCCGAGCCCGGGGGCGGACCGGGGAGCTGTTTTTT.

In its sample, this clonotype was seen a few times. DNA of the CDR3: TGTGCCACCAGTGATTTGCACAACAATGAGCAGTTCTTC. It specifies CATSDLHNNEQFF. The chain is built from TRBV24-1 and TRBJ2-1; D not certain. There are 13 residues in the CDR3. CDR1 is KGHDR, CDR2 SFDVKD, per germline. Trimming removed 0 bases from V and 5 bases from J, with 4 bases in between.

This chain uses TRBV7-2 with TRBJ1-2, with D unclear. The CDR3 is made up of 13 amino acids. CDR1 SGHTA and CDR2 FQGNSA come from the germline V gene. Between the trimmed V and J ends, which lost 2 bases and 6 bases, there was a span of 10 bases. CDR3 DNA: TGTGCCAGCAGCTTACGGAGTTCCAATGGCTACACCTTC. Translating it yields CASSLRSSNGYTF.

This chain uses TRBV15 with TRBJ2-7; 7 bases match TRBD2. Germline V CDR1 and CDR2: LNHNV, YYDKDF (reference sequence). The CDR3 sequence is 18 residues long. V shed 4 bases and J 3 bases; nucleotides not matched to a gene: 18. The chain's CDR3 is CATSTRGSSGYPLYEQYF. In DNA form, the CDR3 reads TGTGCCACCAGCACCCGCGGAAGTAGCGGGTACCCCCTCTACGAGCAGTACTTC.

V usage is TRBV3-1 and J usage is TRBJ2-5, with TRBD2 identical over 12 bases. V dropped 0 bases and J dropped 5; count of bases not matched to a gene: 16. The CDR3 totals 20 residues. Germline loops: CDR1 LGHDT, CDR2 YNNKEL (reference sequence). CDR3 sequence: CASSQDRWRLAGGPGETQYF. The CDR3 nucleotides read TGTGCCAGCAGCCAAGATCGTTGGCGGCTAGCGGGGGGGCCGGGGGAGACCCAGTACTTC.

The rearrangement uses TRBV20-1 and TRBJ1-1; a possible D gene is TRBD1 (6 bases). The germline V gene has CDR1 DFQATT and CDR2 SNEGSKA (reference sequence). With 3 bases removed from V and 1 base from J, the gap between germline ends came to 9 bases. The CDR3 runs to 13 residues. DNA of the CDR3: TGCAGTGCTAGGGAGACAGGGAACACTGAAGCTTTCTTT. This encodes CSARETGNTEAFF.

This clonotype has more than one count but fewer than ten. The chain joins TRBV7-2 to TRBJ1-2; tentatively, D is TRBD1 (6 bases). Trimming shortened V by 4 bases and J by 0 bases, and 12 bases separated the two germline ends. Per the germline V gene, CDR1 is SGHTA and CDR2 is FQGNSA. The CDR3 has 15 residues. Here the CDR3 DNA reads TGTGCCAGCAGCTCCGAGACAGGAGCTAACTATGGCTACACCTTC. Translated: CASSSETGANYGYTF.

The chain employs TRBV4-1 and TRBJ1-1; 8 bases match TRBD1. This CDR3 spans 13 amino acids. Trimming cost V 11 bases and J 3 bases; bases outside gene matches: 8. Per germline, CDR1 MGHRA and CDR2 YSYEKL. The CDR3 reads CAGSGGMYTEAFF. Written as DNA, the CDR3 is TGCGCCGGCTCAGGGGGCATGTACACTGAAGCTTTCTTT.

In this sample, this clonotype turned up a few times. The chain employs TRBV27 and TRBJ2-7; 7 bases align to TRBD2. This CDR3 region has 10 residues. The germline V gene encodes CDR1 MNHEY and CDR2 SMNVEV (reference sequence). The junction had 1 base not matched to a gene; V was cut back by 8 bases and J by 6 bases. The CDR3 DNA is TGTGCCAGCTCGGGGGGCGAGCAGTACGTC. Its translation: CASSGGEQYV.

The V and J genes are TRBV6-5 and TRBJ1-6; tentative D call: TRBD1 (6 bases). V lost 3 bases to trimming and J lost 9 bases, with 12 bases between them. Germline V gene sequence: CDR1 MNHEY, CDR2 SVGAGI. CDR3 length: 14 residues. CDR3 loop: CASSYGGLFSPLHF. CDR3 coding DNA: TGTGCCAGCAGTTATGGGGGGCTGTTTTCACCCCTCCACTTT.

This clonotype has only a few counts. The chain carries TRBV4-3 and TRBJ2-1; TRBD2 is a possible D gene (6 bases). Trimming pared 2 bases from V and 9 bases from J, leaving 14 bases between. In germline, CDR1 is LGHNA, CDR2 YSLEER. The CDR3 is 14 amino acids. For the CDR3, the DNA is TGCGCCAGCAGCCAAATGGGACTTAAGGGTGAGCAGTTCTTC. Residues: CASSQMGLKGEQFF.